The present T cell receptor beta chain was sequenced within a study of CXCR4 blockade with PD-1 therapy in pancreatic cancer (dated by TCRdb to between 2018 and 2021). Regarding the complete study: The study combined multiplex immunohistochemistry and TCRbeta immunosequencing of resected pancreatic ductal adenocarcinoma with ex vivo slice culture testing PD-1 and CXCR4 blockade. To look at intratumoral heterogeneity, the researchers TCR-sequenced two geographically distinct regions from each of about 6 tumors. Overall results and qualifications from the work: Because only TCRbeta chains were sequenced, true antigen-specificity overlap among convergent dominant clones remained unconfirmed while awaiting paired alpha-beta single-cell sequencing. Amino acid clone frequency correlated strongly with the number of distinct nucleotide rearrangements encoding it, suggesting convergent selection by common tumor antigens. Although tumors showed clonal expansion, with a mean productive clonality of roughly 0.13 compared with 0.04 to 0.055 in healthy blood, clonality was not correlated with survival.

Using the immunoSEQ Assay at Adaptive Biotechnologies, the researchers immunosequenced TCRbeta CDR3 regions from the extracted DNA. As for the original processing: To measure the absolute abundance of each unique TCRbeta CDR3, the sequences were collapsed and filtered. Clonality, calculated using only productive in-frame rearrangements, was defined as 1 minus Pielou's evenness. Regional overlap was evaluated by tracking the top 100 nucleotide rearrangements across paired samples, and paired versus unrelated samples were compared using the Morisita index. Convergence of nucleotide rearrangements onto identical amino acid sequences was assessed with the immunoSEQ Rearrangement Details tool. This immuneACCESS table, as held by TCRdb, lists in-frame sequences with V and J called but not all clones. Of the missing ones, under half trace to an unresolved V gene in checked studies; the others have no known cause. The V and J calls and clone size were taken over from that table, and D and trimming were inferred from the DNA. The sample data list around 5,200 clones, and about half of these were observed just once. The ten top clones hold 8.2% of the sample.

As concerns this clone: Which antigen it targets is not known. No base-level quality is on record; no much larger clone is a single base apart.

None of the patients whose archived tumor blocks were used had received neoadjuvant therapy prior to resection. For the preserved-tissue arm, the study drew on more than 29 surgical resection samples taken from approximately 24 pancreatic ductal adenocarcinoma patients who had not been treated previously. DNA for the resection arm was extracted from ten 5-micron curls of FFPE tumor lying next to the multiplex immunohistochemistry slide. Clipping removes 5 bases from V and 6 bases from J, with 5 as the unmatched junction base count. CDR1 is given as GTSNPN and CDR2 as SVGIG, both from the germline V gene (reference sequence). Taken from cysteine to phenylalanine, the CDR3 has 13 residues. Only the CDR3 DNA stays, 39 bases, in frame from base 1.

Input material: tumor tissue. This sequence was found in a human donor with pancreatic ductal adenocarcinoma. The chain is encoded by TRBV30 joined to TRBJ2-3; 10 of the junction bases match TRBD1. The nucleotide sequence reads TGTGCCTGGGGGACAGGGGTATGGGATACGCAGTATTTT. This is translated as CAWGTGVWDTQYF.